The source of this TCR beta chain is a study of cytomegalovirus exposure and HLA in healthy donors. Overall study findings and caveats: Most observed TCR sequences were rare, whereas some public TCRs were detected in many donors. Across donors, presence/absence analyses took sequencing depth to be roughly uniform.

CDR3 length equals 20 residues. Germline lookup yields CDR1 LNHNV and CDR2 YYDKDF (reference sequence). V was pared by 0 bases and J by 1 base, with 22 bases between. Note on this clone: What it binds is unknown.

The PCR made use of 60 Vbeta and 13 Jbeta primers. Profiling relied on immunoSEQ multiplex PCR, and the TCRdb table lists in-frame clones only, not all of them. The data show fewer than 200,000 clones, approximately 77% seen once. While unrecorded immune exposures were likely, the donors were nominally healthy when sampled. Sequencing input: PBMCs. The chain employs TRBV15 and TRBJ2-1, with a weak D call TRBD1 (5 bases). This TCR was sampled from a male donor in good health and CMV-seronegative. In nucleotides, the CDR3 is TGTGCCACCAGCAGAGATGGCCCCCGACAGTTAATGCAGTCCTACAATGAGCAGTTCTTC. Its translation is CATSRDGPRQLMQSYNEQFF.